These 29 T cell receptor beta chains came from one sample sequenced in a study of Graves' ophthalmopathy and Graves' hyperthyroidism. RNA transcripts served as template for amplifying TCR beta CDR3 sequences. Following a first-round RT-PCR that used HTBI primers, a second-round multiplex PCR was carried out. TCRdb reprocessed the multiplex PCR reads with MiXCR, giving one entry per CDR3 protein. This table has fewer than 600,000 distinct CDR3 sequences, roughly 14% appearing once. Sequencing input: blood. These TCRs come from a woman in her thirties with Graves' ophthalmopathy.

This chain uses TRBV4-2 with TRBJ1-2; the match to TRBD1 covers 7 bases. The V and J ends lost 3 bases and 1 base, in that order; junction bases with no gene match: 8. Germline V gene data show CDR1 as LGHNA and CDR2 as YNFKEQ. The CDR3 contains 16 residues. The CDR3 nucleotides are TGTGCCAGCAGCCACGAGGGACAGCTCCTTAACTATGGCTACACCTTC. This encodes CASSHEGQLLNYGYTF.

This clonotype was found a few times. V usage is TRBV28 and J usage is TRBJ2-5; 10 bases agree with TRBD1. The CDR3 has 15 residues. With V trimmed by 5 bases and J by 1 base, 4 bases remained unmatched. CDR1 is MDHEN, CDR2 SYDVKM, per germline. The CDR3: CASSPDRGPQETQYF. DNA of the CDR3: TGTGCCAGCAGTCCTGACAGGGGGCCCCAAGAGACCCAGTACTTC.

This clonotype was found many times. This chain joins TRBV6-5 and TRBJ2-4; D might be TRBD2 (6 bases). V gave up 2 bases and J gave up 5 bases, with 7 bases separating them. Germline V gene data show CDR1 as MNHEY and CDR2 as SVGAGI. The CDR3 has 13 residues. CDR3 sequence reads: CASSYGTQNIQYF. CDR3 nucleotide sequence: TGTGCCAGCAGTTACGGGACTCAAAACATTCAGTACTTC.

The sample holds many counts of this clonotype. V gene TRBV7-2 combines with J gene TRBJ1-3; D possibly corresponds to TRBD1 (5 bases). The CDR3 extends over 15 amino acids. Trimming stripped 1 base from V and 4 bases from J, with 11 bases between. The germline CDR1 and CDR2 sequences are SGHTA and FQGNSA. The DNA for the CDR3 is TGTGCCAGCAGCTTAGTGAGGGGCGCGGGAAACACCATATATTTT. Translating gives CASSLVRGAGNTIYF.

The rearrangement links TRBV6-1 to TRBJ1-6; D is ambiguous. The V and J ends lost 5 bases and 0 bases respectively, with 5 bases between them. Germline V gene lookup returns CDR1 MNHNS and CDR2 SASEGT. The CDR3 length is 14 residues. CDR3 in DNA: TGTGCCAGCAGTCGACGCTCCTATAATTCACCCCTCCACTTT. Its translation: CASSRRSYNSPLHF.

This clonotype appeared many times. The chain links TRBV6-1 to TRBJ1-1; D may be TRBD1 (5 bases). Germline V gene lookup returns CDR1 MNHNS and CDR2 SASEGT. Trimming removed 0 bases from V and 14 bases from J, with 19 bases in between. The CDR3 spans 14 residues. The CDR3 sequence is CASSEARFGLQGFF. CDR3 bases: TGTGCCAGCAGTGAAGCGAGGTTCGGCCTTCAGGGCTTCTTT.

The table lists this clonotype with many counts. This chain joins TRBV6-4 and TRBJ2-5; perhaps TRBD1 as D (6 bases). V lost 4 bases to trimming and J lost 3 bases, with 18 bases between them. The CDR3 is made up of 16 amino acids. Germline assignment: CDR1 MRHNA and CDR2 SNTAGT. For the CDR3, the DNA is TGTGCCAGCAGTGCCCCCGGGACCAGGGGAAAAGAGACCCAGTACTTC. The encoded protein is CASSAPGTRGKETQYF.

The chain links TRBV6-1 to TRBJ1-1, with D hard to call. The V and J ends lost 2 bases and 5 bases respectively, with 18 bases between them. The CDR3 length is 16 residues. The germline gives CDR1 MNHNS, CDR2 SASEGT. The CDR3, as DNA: TGTGCCAGCAGTGAAAAGGGCGTACTGCTAAAGACTGAAGCTTTCTTT. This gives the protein CASSEKGVLLKTEAFF.

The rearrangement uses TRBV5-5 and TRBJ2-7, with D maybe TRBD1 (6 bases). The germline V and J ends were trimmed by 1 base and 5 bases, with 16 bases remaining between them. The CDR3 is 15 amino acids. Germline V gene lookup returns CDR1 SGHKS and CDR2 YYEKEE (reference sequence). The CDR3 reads CASSLQGSGRNEQYF. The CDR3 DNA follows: TGTGCCAGCAGCTTGCAGGGGTCGGGTCGGAACGAGCAGTACTTC.

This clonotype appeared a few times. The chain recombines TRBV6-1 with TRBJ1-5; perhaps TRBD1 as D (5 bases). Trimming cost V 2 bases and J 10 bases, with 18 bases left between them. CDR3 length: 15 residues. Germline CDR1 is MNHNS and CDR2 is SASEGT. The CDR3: CASSEIGGGGVPQHF. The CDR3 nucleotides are TGTGCCAGCAGTGAAATTGGGGGGGGGGGAGTACCCCAGCATTTT.

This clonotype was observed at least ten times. This CDR3 is CASTKSSSGANVLTF. The CDR3 DNA sequence: TGTGCCAGCACGAAGTCGAGCTCTGGGGCCAACGTCCTGACTTTC. The rearrangement links TRBV28 to TRBJ2-6; D is undetermined. This CDR3 is built from 15 residues. The V end was cut by 7 bases, the J end by 0 bases, with 10 bases between. Germline V gene lookup returns CDR1 MDHEN and CDR2 SYDVKM. The whole variable domain, remainder taken from reference TRBV28 and TRBJ2-6, is DVKVTQSSRYLVKRTGEKVFLECVQDMDHENMFWYRQDPGLGLRLIYFSYDVKMKEKGDIPEGYSVSREKKERFSLILESASTNQTSMYLCASTKSSSGANVLTFGAGSRLTVL.

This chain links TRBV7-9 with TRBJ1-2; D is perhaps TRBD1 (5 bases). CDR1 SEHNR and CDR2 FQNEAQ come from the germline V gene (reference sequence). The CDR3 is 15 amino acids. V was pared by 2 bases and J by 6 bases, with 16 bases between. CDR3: CASSLNGQPSNGYTF. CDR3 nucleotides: TGTGCCAGCAGCTTAAACGGACAACCCAGCAATGGCTACACCTTC.

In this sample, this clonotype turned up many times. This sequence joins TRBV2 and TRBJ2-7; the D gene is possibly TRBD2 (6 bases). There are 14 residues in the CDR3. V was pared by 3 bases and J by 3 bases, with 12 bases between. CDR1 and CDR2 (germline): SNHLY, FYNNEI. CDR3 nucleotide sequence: TGTGCCAGCAGTGAGGGGGGTATGGTCTACGAGCAGTACTTC. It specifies CASSEGGMVYEQYF. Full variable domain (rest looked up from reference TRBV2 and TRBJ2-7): EPEVTQTPSHQVTQMGQEVILRCVPISNHLYFYWYRQILGQKVEFLVSFYNNEISEKSEIFDDQFSVERPDGSNFTLKIRSTKLEDSAMYFCASSEGGMVYEQYFGPGTRLTVT.

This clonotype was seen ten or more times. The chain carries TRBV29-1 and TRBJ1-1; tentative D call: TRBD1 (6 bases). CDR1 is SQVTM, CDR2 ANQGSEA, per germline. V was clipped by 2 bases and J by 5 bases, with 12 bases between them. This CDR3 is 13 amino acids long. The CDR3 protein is CSVETGRRTEAFF. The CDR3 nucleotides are TGCAGCGTTGAAACAGGGAGGCGAACTGAAGCTTTCTTT.

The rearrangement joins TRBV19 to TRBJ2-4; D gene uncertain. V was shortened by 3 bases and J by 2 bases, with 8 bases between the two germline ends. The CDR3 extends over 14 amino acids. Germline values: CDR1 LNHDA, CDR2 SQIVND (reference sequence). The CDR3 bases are TGTGCCAGTAGTATGCTAGTCACCAAAAACATTCAGTACTTC. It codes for CASSMLVTKNIQYF.

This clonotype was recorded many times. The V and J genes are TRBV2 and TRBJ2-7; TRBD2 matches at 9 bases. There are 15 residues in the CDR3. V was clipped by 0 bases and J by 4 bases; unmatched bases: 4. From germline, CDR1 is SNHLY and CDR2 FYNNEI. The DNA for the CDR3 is TGTGCCAGCAGTGAAGCGACTAGCGGACTTTACGAGCAGTACTTC. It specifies CASSEATSGLYEQYF. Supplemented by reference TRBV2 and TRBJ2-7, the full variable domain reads EPEVTQTPSHQVTQMGQEVILRCVPISNHLYFYWYRQILGQKVEFLVSFYNNEISEKSEIFDDQFSVERPDGSNFTLKIRSTKLEDSAMYFCASSEATSGLYEQYFGPGTRLTVT.

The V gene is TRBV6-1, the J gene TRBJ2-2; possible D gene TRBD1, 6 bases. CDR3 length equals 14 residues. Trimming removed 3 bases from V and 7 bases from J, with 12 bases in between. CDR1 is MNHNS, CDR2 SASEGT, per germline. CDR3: CASSEQGSIGELFF. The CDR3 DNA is TGTGCCAGCAGTGAGCAGGGGAGCATCGGGGAGCTGTTTTTT.

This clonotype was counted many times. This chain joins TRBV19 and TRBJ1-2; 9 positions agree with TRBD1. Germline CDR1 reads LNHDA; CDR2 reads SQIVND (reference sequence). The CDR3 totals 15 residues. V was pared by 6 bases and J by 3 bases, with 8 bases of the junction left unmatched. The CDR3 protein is CASRGTGGDHYGYTF. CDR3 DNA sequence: TGTGCCAGTAGGGGAACAGGGGGCGACCACTATGGCTACACCTTC.

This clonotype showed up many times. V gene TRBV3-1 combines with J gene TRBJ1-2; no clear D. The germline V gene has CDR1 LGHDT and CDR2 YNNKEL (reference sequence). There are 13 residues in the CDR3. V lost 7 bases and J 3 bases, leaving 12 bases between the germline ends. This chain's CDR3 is CASTDEPDYGYTF. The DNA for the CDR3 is TGTGCCAGCACCGACGAGCCAGACTATGGCTACACCTTC.

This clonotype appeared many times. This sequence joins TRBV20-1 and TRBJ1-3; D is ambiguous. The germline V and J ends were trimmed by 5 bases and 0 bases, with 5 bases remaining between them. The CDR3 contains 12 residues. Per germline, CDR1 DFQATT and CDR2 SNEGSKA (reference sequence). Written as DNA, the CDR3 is TGCAGTGCTCGTTACTCTGGAAACACCATATATTTT. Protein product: CSARYSGNTIYF.

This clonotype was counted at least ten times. CDR3 region: CASITGFGANVLTF. CDR3 DNA: TGTGCCAGCATTACAGGGTTCGGGGCCAACGTCCTGACTTTC. This chain connects TRBV12-3 or TRBV12-4 to TRBJ2-6, with TRBD1 as a possible D gene (6 bases). With 7 bases removed from V and 4 bases from J, the gap between germline ends came to 11 bases. This CDR3 has 14 amino acids.

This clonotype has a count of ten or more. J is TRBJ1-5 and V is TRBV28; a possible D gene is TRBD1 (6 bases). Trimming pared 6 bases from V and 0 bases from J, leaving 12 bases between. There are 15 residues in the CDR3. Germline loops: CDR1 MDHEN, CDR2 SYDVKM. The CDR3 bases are TGTGCCAGCAGCTCAGGGGTGAATAGCAATCAGCCCCAGCATTTT. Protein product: CASSSGVNSNQPQHF.

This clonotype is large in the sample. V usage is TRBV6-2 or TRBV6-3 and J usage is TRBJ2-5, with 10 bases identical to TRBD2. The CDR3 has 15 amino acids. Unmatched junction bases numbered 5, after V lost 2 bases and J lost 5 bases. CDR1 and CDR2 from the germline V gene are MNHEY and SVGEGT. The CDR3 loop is CASSYVAGGAETQYF. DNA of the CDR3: TGTGCCAGCAGTTACGTAGCGGGGGGCGCCGAGACCCAGTACTTC.

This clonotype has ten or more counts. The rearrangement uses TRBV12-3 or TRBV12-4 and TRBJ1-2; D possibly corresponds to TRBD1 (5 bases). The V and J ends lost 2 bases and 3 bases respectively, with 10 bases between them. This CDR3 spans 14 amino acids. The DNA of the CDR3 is TGTGCCAGCAGTTTAAGGGACGGTTACTATGGCTACACCTTC. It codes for CASSLRDGYYGYTF.

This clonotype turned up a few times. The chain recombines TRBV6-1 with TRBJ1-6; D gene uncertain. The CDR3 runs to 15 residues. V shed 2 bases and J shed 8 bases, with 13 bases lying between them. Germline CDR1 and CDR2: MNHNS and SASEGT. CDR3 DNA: TGTGCCAGCAGTGAAACCTGGACGGGGTATTCACCCCTCCACTTT. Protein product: CASSETWTGYSPLHF.

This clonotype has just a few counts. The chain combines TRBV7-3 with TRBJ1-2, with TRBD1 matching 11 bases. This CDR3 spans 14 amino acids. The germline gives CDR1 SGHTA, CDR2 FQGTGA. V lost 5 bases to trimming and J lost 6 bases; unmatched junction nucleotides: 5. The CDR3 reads CASSPGQGGHGYTF. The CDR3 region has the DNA TGTGCCAGCAGCCCGGGACAGGGGGGACATGGCTACACCTTC.

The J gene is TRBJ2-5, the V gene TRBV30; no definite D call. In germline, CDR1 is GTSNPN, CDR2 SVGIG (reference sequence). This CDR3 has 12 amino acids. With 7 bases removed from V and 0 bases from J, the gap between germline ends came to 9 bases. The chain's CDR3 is CASDINQETQYF. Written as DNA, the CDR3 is TGTGCCTCTGACATTAACCAAGAGACCCAGTACTTC.

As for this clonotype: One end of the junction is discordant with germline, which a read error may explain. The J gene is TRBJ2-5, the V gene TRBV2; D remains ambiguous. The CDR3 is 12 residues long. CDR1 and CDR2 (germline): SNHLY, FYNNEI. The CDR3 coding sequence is TGTGCTAGCATGGTCGTACGAGAGACCCAGTACTTC. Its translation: CASMVVRETQYF. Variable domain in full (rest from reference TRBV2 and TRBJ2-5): EPEVTQTPSHQVTQMGQEVILRCVPISNHLYFYWYRQILGQKVEFLVSFYNNEISEKSEIFDDQFSVERPDGSNFTLKIRSTKLEDSAMYFCASMVVRETQYFGPGTRLLVL.

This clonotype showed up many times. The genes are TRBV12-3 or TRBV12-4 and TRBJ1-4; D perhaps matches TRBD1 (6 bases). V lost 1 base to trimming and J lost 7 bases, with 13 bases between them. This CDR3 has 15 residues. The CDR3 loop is CASSLVRGPIEKLFF. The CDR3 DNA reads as TGTGCCAGCAGTTTAGTTCGGGGGCCAATTGAAAAACTGTTTTTT.